Shown below are 12 T cell receptor beta chains from a single sample sequenced in a study of regulatory dendritic cells for organ transplantation. Profiled with immunoSEQ multiplex PCR; TCRdb holds only in-frame clones, not every one. Of roughly 30,000 clones listed, more than 65% are singletons. Sequenced sample: naive CD8+ T cells from blood. Subset given: CD45RA+ naive T cells. The receptors were sampled from a human donor in good health.

The gene calls are TRBV6-1 and TRBJ2-7; the D gene is possibly TRBD1 (5 bases). V was pared by 8 bases and J by 9 bases, with 14 bases between. The CDR3 runs 11 residues. Germline lookup yields CDR1 MNHNS and CDR2 SASEGT. The CDR3 loop reads CASVQGASQYF. For the CDR3, the DNA is TGTGCCAGCGTCCAAGGGGCGTCGCAGTACTTC.

The chain is built from TRBV10-3 and TRBJ2-2; D perhaps matches TRBD1 (6 bases). The CDR3 totals 15 residues. The V gene lost 6 bases and the J gene lost 2 bases, with 13 bases spanning the gap. Germline-derived CDR1 and CDR2 are ENHRY and SYGVKD. The CDR3 nucleotides are TGTGCCATCAGGGATGGGACATCAAACACCGGGGAGCTGTTTTTT. It encodes CAIRDGTSNTGELFF.

The J gene is TRBJ2-3, the V gene TRBV9; D is uncertain. The CDR3 runs 15 residues. The V gene's germline CDR1 is SGDLS and CDR2 YYNGEE. The germline V and J ends were trimmed by 3 bases and 2 bases, with 13 bases remaining between them. The CDR3 DNA is TGTGCCAGCAGCGCAGAAGTTCTCCCCACAGATACGCAGTATTTT. Translating gives CASSAEVLPTDTQYF.

This clone was recorded a few times. The chain couples TRBV4-1 to TRBJ1-2; tentatively, D is TRBD1 (5 bases). The V gene lost 2 bases and the J gene lost 4 bases, with 8 bases spanning the gap. This CDR3 is 13 amino acids long. The germline gives CDR1 MGHRA, CDR2 YSYEKL. CDR3 region: CASSQQGSYGYTF. In nucleotides, the CDR3 is TGCGCCAGCAGCCAACAGGGATCCTATGGCTACACCTTC.

The chain uses TRBV7-2 and TRBJ1-3; the D gene is possibly TRBD1 (6 bases). V was pared by 6 bases and J by 4 bases, with 13 bases between. The length of the CDR3 is 14 residues. Looked up from germline, CDR1 is SGHTA and CDR2 is FQGNSA. The CDR3 DNA reads as TGTGCCAGCAGAGGCGGGGGGCAGGGAAACACCATATATTTT. Protein product: CASRGGGQGNTIYF.

This clone was counted only a few times. The V call is TRBV7-9, the J call TRBJ2-7, with TRBD2 as a possible D gene (5 bases). Germline CDR1 SEHNR, CDR2 FQNEAQ (reference sequence). The CDR3 sequence is 13 residues long. V lost 5 bases to trimming and J lost 5 bases, with 13 bases between them. The CDR3 DNA follows: TGTGCCAGCAGCACTAGGAGTAGGGACGAGCAGTACTTC. The encoded protein is CASSTRSRDEQYF.

The chain couples TRBV7-8 to TRBJ2-7; 9 positions match TRBD2. The CDR3 extends over 19 amino acids. V lost 5 bases, J lost 0 bases, and 17 bases stayed unmatched. CDR1 and CDR2 from the germline V gene are SGHVS and FQNEAQ. The CDR3, as DNA: TGTGCCAGCAGCCCTATGACTAGCGGAACGGGCGGGAGCTCCTACGAGCAGTACTTC. Amino acid sequence: CASSPMTSGTGGSSYEQYF.

The DNA for the CDR3 is TGTGCCAGCAGCTTAAAGGGAGGAGTCGGTCAGCCCCAGCATTTT. Encoded protein: CASSLKGGVGQPQHF. This chain connects TRBV7-8 to TRBJ1-5; D is uncertain. The germline CDR1 and CDR2 sequences are SGHVS and FQNEAQ. This CDR3 is built from 15 residues. The V end lost 2 bases, the J end lost 6 bases, and 14 bases lay between the germline ends.

Only a few counts were recorded for this clone. The rearrangement links TRBV13 to TRBJ2-7; weak D call: TRBD1 (5 bases). The CDR3 totals 14 residues. The germline V gene has CDR1 PRHDT and CDR2 FYEKMQ (reference sequence). Trimming removed 2 bases at V and 5 bases at J, with 13 bases between. CDR3 sequence: CASSLSSGIHEQYF. In nucleotides, the CDR3 is TGTGCCAGCAGCTTATCTTCAGGGATCCACGAGCAGTACTTC.

This rearrangement joins TRBV7-9 to TRBJ2-6; the D is unclear. The CDR3 covers 19 residues. Germline CDR1 is SEHNR and CDR2 is FQNEAQ (reference sequence). Deletions cut 1 base from V and 2 bases from J, with 18 bases between. This CDR3 reads CASSLGSLVVAAGANVLTF. CDR3 nucleotides: TGTGCCAGCAGCTTAGGGTCCCTAGTTGTGGCAGCTGGGGCCAACGTCCTGACTTTC.

The J gene is TRBJ2-2, the V gene TRBV10-3; 8 bases match TRBD1. The CDR3 has 14 residues. With V trimmed by 10 bases and J by 1 base, 5 bases remained unmatched. Germline lookup yields CDR1 ENHRY and CDR2 SYGVKD. The CDR3 sequence: CATNGQGNTGELFF. The CDR3 DNA reads TGTGCCACCAACGGACAGGGGAACACCGGGGAGCTGTTTTTT.

This chain connects TRBV7-8 to TRBJ2-3; D might be TRBD1 (6 bases). Germline CDR1 and CDR2: SGHVS and FQNEAQ. V gave up 3 bases and J gave up 0 bases, with 13 bases separating them. The CDR3 extends over 16 amino acids. The CDR3 spells CASSFLGDTSTDTQYF. The CDR3 bases are TGTGCCAGCAGCTTTCTGGGGGACACTAGCACAGATACGCAGTATTTT.